Here is one T cell receptor (beta chain) with its context. The antigen it binds to is not known. No qualities accompany the bases; no much larger clone lies one base away. This entry is derived from a study of blood T cell repertoires in COVID-19 (TCRdb year 2020). With regard to the full study: Collaborator samples came from the United States, Italy and Spain and covered acute and convalescent phases of COVID-19. HLA class I and class II types, where available, came from metadata supplied by the sample provider rather than from assay-based typing. The repertoires were made available in a free public database intended to serve as a resource for research on the immune response to SARS-CoV-2. The dataset comprised deeply sampled blood TCRbeta repertoires from subjects exposed to, actively infected with, or recovered from COVID-19. The samples were drawn from the first 160 participants of the ongoing ImmuneRACE study and from 950 to 1,500 subjects provided by 6 global collaborators. The material from the prospective study consisted of cDNA or gDNA derived from T cells, B-cell-depleted T cells, or PBMCs. Nearly every sample came with metadata listing a de-identified subject ID, COVID-19 status, age in years and sex. Overall results and qualifications from the work: The quantity of clinical and demographic metadata differed by source and by participant and was supplied without curation.

The collaborating institutions used their own protocols to collect whole blood in K2EDTA tubes. For TCRbeta analysis, collaborator samples were shipped as frozen whole blood, as isolated PBMCs, or as DNA extracted from either sample type. From a lookup of the germline V gene, CDR1 and CDR2 are MDHEN and SYDVKM. The junction carries 17 bases between V and J, which are trimmed by 1 base and 8 bases respectively. Inclusive of the bounding cysteine and phenylalanine, the CDR3 is 15 residues long. Only the CDR3 DNA is retained, 45 bases long and in frame from the first base. The immunoSEQ Assay, a bias-controlled multiplex PCR, was used to amplify TCRbeta CDR3 regions from genomic DNA. As for the original processing: The number of nucleated cells in each sample was estimated from the amplification of reference gene primers within the assay. To quantify the absolute abundance of each unique TCRbeta CDR3 rearrangement, sequence reads were collapsed and filtered. Productive Simpson clonality was computed per sample as the square root of Simpson's diversity index over productive rearrangements. TCRdb carries this immuneACCESS record with in-frame sequences only. Its versions omit some clonotypes, under half of them owing to an unresolved V gene in the studies checked, with the rest unexplained. That table furnishes V, J and clone size, whereas the DNA furnished D and trimming. This sample gives approximately 200,000 clones in total; around 86% of them show up just once. The leading ten clones occupy approximately 5.4% of the sample.

This clonotype originated in a human donor in a cohort sampled during active COVID-19. The chain is encoded by TRBV28 joined to TRBJ1-2; D gene: possibly TRBD1, on 6 matching bases. The sequenced sample consisted of peripheral blood. The nucleotides read TGTGCCAGCAGTTTATCAGGGGCCCTAACCCAGGGCTACACCTTC. This gives the protein CASSLSGALTQGYTF.